These T cell receptor beta chains were read from a single sample in a study of T cells after yellow fever vaccination. MiXCR was run by TCRdb on the 5' RACE reads, yielding one entry per CDR3 protein. The repertoire holds 450,000 to 600,000 distinct CDR3 sequences, with 13% as singletons. The sequenced sample was PBMCs, obtained on the day of the yellow fever booster vaccination. These receptor sequences come from a man aged 25 to 40 who received the YFV17D yellow fever vaccine. CDR3s include the opening cysteine and the closing phenylalanine or tryptophan. Fields, in order: clone size, V gene, D gene, J gene, CDR3 protein, CDR3 DNA. The D gene is left open where the match is weak. Size values are once, few and many counts, or a class for expanded clones, and some rows have none.

clone size: -; V gene: TRBV20-1; D gene: -; J gene: TRBJ2-1; CDR3 protein: CSARGDGGINEQFF; CDR3 DNA: TGCAGTGCTAGAGGAGATGGCGGGATCAATGAGCAGTTCTTC
clone size: few; V gene: TRBV15; D gene: -; J gene: TRBJ1-1; CDR3 protein: CATSGGPRDRAFF; CDR3 DNA: TGTGCCACCAGCGGAGGGCCTAGGGATCGAGCTTTCTTT
clone size: -; V gene: TRBV4-3; D gene: TRBD2; J gene: TRBJ2-1; CDR3 protein: CASSPTSGILSYNEQFF; CDR3 DNA: TGCGCCAGCAGCCCTACTAGCGGGATCCTCTCCTACAATGAGCAGTTCTTC
clone size: many; V gene: TRBV10-3; D gene: TRBD2; J gene: TRBJ2-1; CDR3 protein: CAINSLVGTSGNEQFF; CDR3 DNA: TGTGCCATCAATTCACTTGTCGGGACTAGCGGCAATGAGCAGTTCTTC
clone size: -; V gene: TRBV5-4; D gene: TRBD1; J gene: TRBJ2-1; CDR3 protein: CASSLDQGQNTNEQFF; CDR3 DNA: TGTGCCAGCAGCTTGGACCAGGGACAGAATACCAATGAGCAGTTCTTC
clone size: few; V gene: TRBV24-1; D gene: -; J gene: TRBJ2-1; CDR3 protein: CATSPRSSYNEQFF; CDR3 DNA: TGTGCCACCTCTCCCAGGAGCTCCTACAATGAGCAGTTCTTC
clone size: once; V gene: TRBV6-5; D gene: -; J gene: TRBJ2-2; CDR3 protein: CASSYSNQVNTGELFF; CDR3 DNA: TGTGCCAGCAGTTACTCGAATCAGGTGAACACCGGGGAGCTGTTTTTT
clone size: -; V gene: TRBV9; D gene: -; J gene: TRBJ1-1; CDR3 protein: CASSDPPGLRGTYTEAFF; CDR3 DNA: TGTGCCAGCAGCGACCCACCGGGACTTCGAGGCACATACACTGAAGCTTTCTTT
clone size: -; V gene: TRBV3-1; D gene: -; J gene: TRBJ2-5; CDR3 protein: CASSSPLTGSQETQYF; CDR3 DNA: TGTGCCAGCAGCTCCCCCTTAACTGGATCTCAAGAGACCCAGTACTTC
clone size: -; V gene: TRBV28; D gene: TRBD1; J gene: TRBJ2-3; CDR3 protein: CASSPMGQGASTDTQYF; CDR3 DNA: TGTGCCAGCAGTCCCATGGGGCAGGGGGCCAGCACAGATACGCAGTATTTT
clone size: -; V gene: TRBV12-3/TRBV12-4; D gene: TRBD1; J gene: TRBJ1-4; CDR3 protein: CASSFPRGTGPEKLFF; CDR3 DNA: TGTGCCAGCAGTTTCCCCCGGGGGACAGGGCCCGAAAAACTGTTTTTT
clone size: -; V gene: TRBV6-5; D gene: TRBD2; J gene: TRBJ2-7; CDR3 protein: CASSFRAGASGEQYF; CDR3 DNA: TGTGCCAGCAGTTTCCGAGCGGGAGCTTCGGGGGAGCAGTACTTC
clone size: -; V gene: TRBV4-1; D gene: TRBD1; J gene: TRBJ1-5; CDR3 protein: CASSQAEGGWQPQHF; CDR3 DNA: TGCGCCAGCAGCCAAGCAGAAGGGGGCTGGCAGCCCCAGCATTTT
clone size: many; V gene: TRBV7-2; D gene: -; J gene: TRBJ2-5; CDR3 protein: CASSLLRETQYF; CDR3 DNA: TGTGCCAGCAGCCTACTGAGAGAGACCCAGTACTTC
clone size: -; V gene: TRBV20-1; D gene: -; J gene: TRBJ2-2; CDR3 protein: CSAPIGGANTGELFF; CDR3 DNA: TGCAGTGCTCCGATCGGGGGCGCGAACACCGGGGAGCTGTTTTTT
clone size: -; V gene: TRBV18; D gene: -; J gene: TRBJ2-2; CDR3 protein: CASSPPGLNTGELFF; CDR3 DNA: TGTGCCAGCTCACCACCGGGGCTGAACACCGGGGAGCTGTTTTTT
clone size: few; V gene: TRBV10-3; D gene: -; J gene: TRBJ2-6; CDR3 protein: CAISPGWINSGANVLTF; CDR3 DNA: TGTGCCATCAGTCCAGGGTGGATAAACTCTGGGGCCAACGTCCTGACTTTC
clone size: -; V gene: TRBV5-1; D gene: -; J gene: TRBJ1-5; CDR3 protein: CASSLDIEQPQHF; CDR3 DNA: TGCGCCAGCAGCTTGGACATTGAACAGCCCCAGCATTTT
clone size: few; V gene: TRBV6-5; D gene: -; J gene: TRBJ2-7; CDR3 protein: CASSYTGQTYEQYF; CDR3 DNA: TGTGCCAGCAGTTACACAGGACAGACCTACGAGCAGTACTTC
clone size: -; V gene: TRBV20-1; D gene: -; J gene: TRBJ2-7; CDR3 protein: CSARDTKAVYEQYF; CDR3 DNA: TGCAGTGCTAGAGATACGAAGGCGGTGTACGAGCAGTACTTC
clone size: -; V gene: TRBV5-4; D gene: TRBD2; J gene: TRBJ2-7; CDR3 protein: CASSLTAGGFEQYF; CDR3 DNA: TGTGCCAGCAGCTTAACGGCGGGAGGTTTCGAGCAGTACTTC
clone size: -; V gene: TRBV27; D gene: -; J gene: TRBJ2-6; CDR3 protein: CASTPAGPPGANVLTF; CDR3 DNA: TGTGCCAGCACCCCAGCAGGGCCCCCTGGGGCCAACGTCCTGACTTTC
clone size: few; V gene: TRBV5-5; D gene: TRBD2; J gene: TRBJ2-1; CDR3 protein: CASRSGLAGYNEQFF; CDR3 DNA: TGTGCCAGCAGATCGGGACTAGCGGGGTACAATGAGCAGTTCTTC
clone size: few; V gene: TRBV28; D gene: -; J gene: TRBJ2-6; CDR3 protein: CASSFSLSGANVLTF; CDR3 DNA: TGTGCCAGCAGTTTCTCGCTCTCTGGGGCCAACGTCCTGACTTTC
clone size: -; V gene: TRBV29-1; D gene: TRBD1; J gene: TRBJ1-1; CDR3 protein: CSVSGQGNTEAFF; CDR3 DNA: TGCAGCGTGTCGGGACAGGGGAACACTGAAGCTTTCTTT
clone size: few; V gene: TRBV6-5; D gene: -; J gene: TRBJ2-7; CDR3 protein: CASSYGTGSTYEQYF; CDR3 DNA: TGTGCCAGCAGTTATGGTACAGGATCAACCTACGAGCAGTACTTC
clone size: few; V gene: TRBV5-6; D gene: TRBD2; J gene: TRBJ2-4; CDR3 protein: CASSPMTSANIQYF; CDR3 DNA: TGTGCCAGCAGCCCGATGACTAGCGCAAACATTCAGTACTTC
clone size: -; V gene: TRBV6-6; D gene: TRBD1; J gene: TRBJ1-2; CDR3 protein: CASRAYRGGGYTF; CDR3 DNA: TGTGCCAGCAGAGCCTACAGGGGCGGCGGCTACACCTTC
clone size: few; V gene: TRBV24-1; D gene: TRBD2; J gene: TRBJ2-3; CDR3 protein: CATSDRAGGTDTQYF; CDR3 DNA: TGTGCCACCAGTGACCGAGCGGGAGGGACAGATACGCAGTATTTT
clone size: -; V gene: TRBV5-1; D gene: TRBD2; J gene: TRBJ2-5; CDR3 protein: CASSLGSLTSGAQTQYF; CDR3 DNA: TGCGCCAGCAGCTTGGGGTCCTTGACTAGCGGGGCCCAGACCCAGTACTTC
clone size: -; V gene: TRBV7-9; D gene: -; J gene: TRBJ2-2; CDR3 protein: CASPWGAAANTGELFF; CDR3 DNA: TGTGCCAGCCCCTGGGGGGCGGCAGCGAACACCGGGGAGCTGTTTTTT
clone size: -; V gene: TRBV29-1; D gene: TRBD2; J gene: TRBJ2-1; CDR3 protein: CSVVAPTASGSRNEQFF; CDR3 DNA: TGCAGCGTTGTTGCACCGACCGCTAGCGGGAGCAGGAATGAGCAGTTCTTC
clone size: -; V gene: TRBV6-1; D gene: TRBD1; J gene: TRBJ2-7; CDR3 protein: CASSRDRRTYEQYF; CDR3 DNA: TGTGCCAGCAGCCGGGACAGGAGAACCTACGAGCAGTACTTC
clone size: -; V gene: TRBV27; D gene: TRBD2; J gene: TRBJ2-1; CDR3 protein: CASSDTGTSFPYNEQFF; CDR3 DNA: TGTGCCAGCAGTGATACCGGGACTAGCTTTCCCTACAATGAGCAGTTCTTC
clone size: -; V gene: TRBV9; D gene: TRBD1; J gene: TRBJ1-2; CDR3 protein: CASSVRTGGEFGYTF; CDR3 DNA: TGTGCCAGCAGCGTCCGGACAGGGGGCGAATTTGGCTACACCTTC
clone size: -; V gene: TRBV9; D gene: -; J gene: TRBJ2-1; CDR3 protein: CASSGALGFAEQFF; CDR3 DNA: TGTGCCAGCAGCGGGGCCCTTGGTTTTGCAGAGCAGTTCTTC
clone size: few; V gene: TRBV7-2; D gene: -; J gene: TRBJ2-5; CDR3 protein: CASSPGASETQYF; CDR3 DNA: TGTGCCAGCAGCCCTGGAGCCTCGGAGACCCAGTACTTC
clone size: -; V gene: TRBV5-1; D gene: TRBD1; J gene: TRBJ2-5; CDR3 protein: CASSGDSLQETQYF; CDR3 DNA: TGCGCCAGCAGCGGGGACAGCCTCCAAGAGACCCAGTACTTC
clone size: few; V gene: TRBV18; D gene: -; J gene: TRBJ1-4; CDR3 protein: CASSPTKEGGKLFF; CDR3 DNA: TGTGCCAGCTCACCAACGAAAGAGGGGGGAAAACTGTTTTTT
clone size: few; V gene: TRBV7-8; D gene: TRBD2; J gene: TRBJ2-1; CDR3 protein: CASSYRTSGSLYEQFF; CDR3 DNA: TGTGCCAGCAGCTACCGGACTAGCGGGAGTCTATATGAGCAGTTCTTC
clone size: few; V gene: TRBV19; D gene: -; J gene: TRBJ2-7; CDR3 protein: CASSIESPGSYEQYF; CDR3 DNA: TGTGCCAGTAGTATAGAGAGTCCAGGCTCCTACGAGCAGTACTTC
clone size: many; V gene: TRBV12-3/TRBV12-4; D gene: TRBD1; J gene: TRBJ1-1; CDR3 protein: CASSTRTGNTEAFF; CDR3 DNA: TGTGCCAGCAGTACCCGGACAGGAAACACTGAAGCTTTCTTT
clone size: -; V gene: TRBV7-3; D gene: -; J gene: TRBJ2-5; CDR3 protein: CASREGSWETQYF; CDR3 DNA: TGTGCCAGTAGGGAAGGCAGTTGGGAGACCCAGTACTTC
clone size: few; V gene: TRBV29-1; D gene: TRBD1; J gene: TRBJ1-2; CDR3 protein: CSGGQLGYGYTF; CDR3 DNA: TGCAGCGGGGGACAGCTGGGCTATGGCTACACCTTC
clone size: -; V gene: TRBV15; D gene: -; J gene: TRBJ2-7; CDR3 protein: CATSSEQGTYSYEQYF; CDR3 DNA: TGTGCCACCAGCAGTGAACAGGGGACTTATAGCTACGAGCAGTACTTC
clone size: -; V gene: TRBV7-9; D gene: -; J gene: TRBJ1-1; CDR3 protein: CASSSPGGNTEAFF; CDR3 DNA: TGTGCCAGCAGCTCCCCGGGGGGGAACACTGAAGCTTTCTTT
clone size: few; V gene: TRBV10-3; D gene: -; J gene: TRBJ2-3; CDR3 protein: CAISGGDTQYF; CDR3 DNA: TGTGCCATCAGCGGGGGCGATACGCAGTATTTT
clone size: -; V gene: TRBV20-1; D gene: -; J gene: TRBJ2-1; CDR3 protein: CSAIVSSGDEQFF; CDR3 DNA: TGCAGTGCTATAGTCAGTTCCGGGGATGAGCAGTTCTTC